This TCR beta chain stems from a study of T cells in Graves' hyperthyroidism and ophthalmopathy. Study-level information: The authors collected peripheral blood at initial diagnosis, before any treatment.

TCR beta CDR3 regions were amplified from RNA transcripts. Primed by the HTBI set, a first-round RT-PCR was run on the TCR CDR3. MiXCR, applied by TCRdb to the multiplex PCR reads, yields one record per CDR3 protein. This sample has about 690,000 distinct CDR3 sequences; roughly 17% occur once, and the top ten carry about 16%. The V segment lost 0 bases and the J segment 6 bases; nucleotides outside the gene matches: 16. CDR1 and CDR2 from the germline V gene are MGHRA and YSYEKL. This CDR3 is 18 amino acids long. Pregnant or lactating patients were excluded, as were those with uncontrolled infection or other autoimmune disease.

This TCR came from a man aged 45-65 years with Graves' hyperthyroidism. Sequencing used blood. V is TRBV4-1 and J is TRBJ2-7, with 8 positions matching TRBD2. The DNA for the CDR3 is TGCGCCAGCAGCCAAGAGGTTGGGGGAACTGTCACTAGCGGCGAGCAGTACTTC. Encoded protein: CASSQEVGGTVTSGEQYF.